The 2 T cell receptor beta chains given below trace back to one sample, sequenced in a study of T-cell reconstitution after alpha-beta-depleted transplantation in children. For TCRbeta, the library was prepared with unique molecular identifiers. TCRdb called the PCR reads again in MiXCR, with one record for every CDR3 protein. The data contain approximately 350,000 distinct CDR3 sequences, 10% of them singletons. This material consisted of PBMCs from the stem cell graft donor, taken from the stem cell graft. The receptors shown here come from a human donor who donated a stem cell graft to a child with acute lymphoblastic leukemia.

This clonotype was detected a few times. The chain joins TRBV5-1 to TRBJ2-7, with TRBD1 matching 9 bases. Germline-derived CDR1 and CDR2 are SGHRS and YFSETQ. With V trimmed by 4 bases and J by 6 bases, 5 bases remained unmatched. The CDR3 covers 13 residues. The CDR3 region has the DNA TGCGCCAGCAGCATGGGGACAGGGTTCGAGCAGTACTTC. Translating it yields CASSMGTGFEQYF.

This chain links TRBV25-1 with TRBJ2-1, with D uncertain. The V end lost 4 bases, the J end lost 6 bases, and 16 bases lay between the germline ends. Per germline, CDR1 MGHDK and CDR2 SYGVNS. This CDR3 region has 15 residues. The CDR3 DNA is TGTGCCAGCAGTGGCTTGCGGAATTGGCGCAATGAGCAGTTCTTC. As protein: CASSGLRNWRNEQFF.